The T cell receptor (beta chain) under discussion was sequenced for a study of tumor-infiltrating lymphocytes in primary liver carcinoma. CDR3 length equals 17 residues. CDR1 SGHAT and CDR2 FQNNGV come from the germline V gene. Trimming took 1 base from V and 3 from J; bases not matched to a gene: 7. This clonotype is large by share. Both RNA and DNA were isolated together from about 21-30 mg of bulk tissue that had not been sorted. All of the tumor samples contained over 80% viable tumor cells. Priming with a constant-region primer yielded TCR beta cDNA from 500 ng total RNA. Three nested multiplex PCR rounds, a slightly modified ARM-PCR, produced the libraries for TCR beta. TRBV1-TRBV30 forward primers and a C-beta reverse primer were used in the first two PCR rounds, which each ran for approximately 9 cycles. TCRdb passed the multiplex PCR reads through MiXCR, listing each CDR3 protein once. Of roughly 30,000 distinct CDR3 sequences in the sample, roughly four fifths were seen once.

This chain links TRBV11-2 with TRBJ2-1, with 9 bases that match TRBD1. This receptor was taken from a man aged 40-49 years with primary liver carcinoma and hepatitis B virus infection. Sequencing was performed on liver tumor tissue from sampling region 5. The subset was: tumor region T5, tumor centre. CDR3 region: CASSLGLGDRDYNEQFF. The CDR3 DNA sequence: TGTGCCAGCAGCTTAGGTTTGGGGGACAGGGACTACAATGAGCAGTTCTTC.